Shown below are 32 T cell receptor beta chains from a single sample sequenced in a study of cytomegalovirus exposure and HLA in healthy donors. 60 Vbeta and 13 Jbeta primers were used in PCR. Here immunoSEQ multiplex PCR was the method, and the copy in TCRdb shows in-frame clones only, minus some. The sample has 95,000 to 150,000 clones, roughly three quarters seen once. The sequencing sample was made of PBMCs. These receptors originate from a woman aged 30 to 39 in good health and CMV-seronegative.

This clone was observed a few times. CDR3 DNA: TGTGCCAGCAGCCCCGGGGACAGGGGGATTTTAGAAGAGACCCAGTACTTC. This codes for CASSPGDRGILEETQYF. The chain uses TRBV5-5 and TRBJ2-5, with 11 bases that match TRBD1. V was pared by 4 bases and J by 3 bases, with 11 bases of the junction left unmatched. Germline CDR1 and CDR2: SGHKS and YYEKEE (reference sequence). The CDR3 runs 17 residues.

The chain is built from TRBV6-6 and TRBJ2-5; 7 nucleotides line up with TRBD2. There are 13 residues in the CDR3. Germline CDR1 is MNHNY and CDR2 is SVGAGI (reference sequence). After removal of 2 bases from V and 5 bases from J, the junction contained 2 bases not matched to a gene. The CDR3 sequence: CASSYQGGETQYF. Written as DNA, the CDR3 is TGTGCCAGCAGTTACCAGGGAGGGGAGACCCAGTACTTC.

The chain uses TRBV7-9 and TRBJ1-4; 10 nucleotides line up with TRBD1. The trim removed 5 bases at V and 8 bases at J, leaving 14 bases unmatched. The CDR3 sequence is 17 residues long. Germline loops: CDR1 SEHNR, CDR2 FQNEAQ (reference sequence). The CDR3 DNA sequence: TGTGCCAGCAGCCCGCGACAGGGGGCGGCAGAAGGCGAAAAACTGTTTTTT. Protein: CASSPRQGAAEGEKLFF.

The chain joins TRBV10-3 to TRBJ1-2; a possible D gene is TRBD1 (6 bases). V shed 2 bases and J shed 5 bases, with 24 bases lying between them. The germline CDR1 and CDR2 sequences are ENHRY and SYGVKD. The CDR3 length is 18 residues. The CDR3 reads CAISERELDSLQSYGYTF. The CDR3, as DNA: TGTGCCATCAGTGAGCGCGAACTGGACAGTCTGCAATCATATGGCTACACCTTC.

The J gene is TRBJ2-2, the V gene TRBV5-1; 10 bases fit TRBD1. The CDR3 sequence is 15 residues long. Germline V gives CDR1 SGHRS, CDR2 YFSETQ. Trimming cost V 2 bases and J 6 bases; bases outside gene matches: 4. The chain's CDR3 is CASSLRTGGAGELFF. For the CDR3, the DNA is TGCGCCAGCAGCTTAAGGACAGGGGGGGCCGGGGAGCTGTTTTTT.

The chain carries TRBV11-3 and TRBJ2-7; maybe TRBD1 (5 bases). The ends were cut back, 0 bases at V and 7 bases at J, with 13 bases in the middle. This CDR3 comprises 14 residues. CDR1 is SGHNT and CDR2 is YENEEA in the germline V gene. CDR3 bases: TGTGCCAGCAGCTTAGAGTCAGGACACTCGGAGCAGTACTTC. It translates to CASSLESGHSEQYF.

V is TRBV7-3 and J is TRBJ1-3; 9 bases fit TRBD1. In germline, CDR1 is SGHTA, CDR2 FQGTGA. Losses at the gene ends were 3 bases for V and 0 bases for J; bases not matched to a gene: 0. The CDR3 spans 15 residues. This CDR3 is CASSLTGGSGNTIYF. In DNA form, the CDR3 reads TGTGCCAGCAGCTTGACAGGGGGCTCTGGAAACACCATATATTTT.

The rearrangement uses TRBV19 and TRBJ1-5; D gene unclear. V shed 7 bases and J shed 0 bases, with 13 bases lying between them. The CDR3 totals 15 residues. Per the germline V gene, CDR1 is LNHDA and CDR2 is SQIVND (reference sequence). The CDR3 sequence is CASTDSGNSNQPQHF. DNA of the CDR3: TGTGCCAGTACGGACTCGGGTAATAGCAATCAGCCCCAGCATTTT.

V and J are TRBV11-3 and TRBJ1-2; TRBD1 matches 9 bases. Germline assignment: CDR1 SGHNT and CDR2 YENEEA. V was pared by 5 bases and J by 7 bases, with 8 bases of the junction left unmatched. The CDR3 has 14 residues. This chain's CDR3 is CASSEGTGGGGYTF. As DNA, the CDR3 is TGTGCCAGCAGCGAAGGAACAGGGGGCGGTGGCTACACCTTC.

The chain recombines TRBV5-6 with TRBJ2-7; the match to TRBD2 covers 10 bases. Trimming took 5 bases from V and 1 from J; bases not matched to a gene: 6. The CDR3 extends over 15 amino acids. CDR1 SGHDT and CDR2 YYEEEE come from the germline V gene. CDR3 coding DNA: TGTGCCAGCAGTTGGGGACTAGCGAGTTCCTACGAGCAGTACTTC. As protein: CASSWGLASSYEQYF. The whole variable domain, remainder taken from reference TRBV5-6 and TRBJ2-7, is DAGVTQSPTHLIKTRGQQVTLRCSPKSGHDTVSWYQQALGQGPQFIFQYYEEEERQRGNFPDRFSGHQFPNYSSELNVNALLLGDSALYLCASSWGLASSYEQYFGPGTRLTVT.

This clone appeared a few times. V and J are TRBV7-2 and TRBJ1-2; D uncertain. The V gene's germline CDR1 is SGHTA and CDR2 FQGNSA. V lost 4 bases and J lost 8, with 14 bases in between. The CDR3 contains 13 residues. CDR3 sequence (DNA): TGTGCCAGCAGCTCCGGGGTTCTCGGAGGCTACACCTTC. Protein product: CASSSGVLGGYTF.

The CDR3 DNA reads TGTGCCAGCAGCTTAGTTGAGGCTGGGGAGCTGTTTTTT. Protein: CASSLVEAGELFF. The chain uses TRBV7-9 and TRBJ2-2; D unresolved. The CDR3 is 13 amino acids. Germline lookup yields CDR1 SEHNR and CDR2 FQNEAQ (reference sequence). V lost 1 base to trimming and J lost 8 bases, with 8 bases between them.

The chain combines TRBV7-3 with TRBJ1-1, with 9 nucleotides matching TRBD1. Germline V gene lookup returns CDR1 SGHTA and CDR2 FQGTGA. The V gene end was trimmed by 3 bases and the J gene end by 1 base; junction bases not matched to a gene: 12. The CDR3 sequence is 18 residues long. CDR3 nucleotide sequence: TGTGCCAGCAGCTTTGATCTACAGGGGGCGCAGAAGAACACTGAAGCTTTCTTT. Its protein product is CASSFDLQGAQKNTEAFF.

The chain combines TRBV6-6 with TRBJ2-7; the match to TRBD2 covers 7 bases. This CDR3 has 13 amino acids. CDR1 and CDR2 from the germline V gene are MNHNY and SVGAGI (reference sequence). The ends lost 5 bases at V and 6 bases at J; junction bases unmatched: 7. CDR3 nucleotides: TGTGCCAGCAGTCCTGGACTAGTGGGCGAGCAGTACTTC. Protein sequence: CASSPGLVGEQYF.

V is TRBV29-1 and J is TRBJ1-1; D possibly corresponds to TRBD1 (6 bases). V dropped 4 bases and J dropped 6 bases, with 18 bases sitting between them. The CDR3 has 14 amino acids. The V gene's germline CDR1 is SQVTM and CDR2 ANQGSEA. The CDR3 DNA follows: TGCAGCGTTGTGCCCCGGGGGGCGGGGGCTGAAGCTTTCTTT. This codes for CSVVPRGAGAEAFF. Together with reference TRBV29-1 and TRBJ1-1, the CDR3 gives the full variable domain: SAVISQKPSRDICQRGTSLTIQCQVDSQVTMMFWYRQQPGQSLTLIATANQGSEATYESGFVIDKFPISRPNLTFSTLTVSNMSPEDSSIYLCSVVPRGAGAEAFFGQGTRLTVV.

The chain is built from TRBV19 and TRBJ2-1, with D tentatively TRBD2 (5 bases). Trimming left V 3 bases short and J 7 bases short, with 19 bases between. Per germline, CDR1 LNHDA and CDR2 SQIVND (reference sequence). The CDR3 covers 16 residues. This chain's CDR3 is CASSIGSASWENEQFF. CDR3 DNA sequence: TGTGCCAGTAGTATTGGTAGCGCCAGCTGGGAGAATGAGCAGTTCTTC.

The V call is TRBV2, the J call TRBJ2-6, with D tentatively TRBD2 (7 bases). The CDR3 length is 17 residues. V shed 6 bases and J shed 0 bases, with 15 bases lying between them. Germline V gene sequence: CDR1 SNHLY, CDR2 FYNNEI. In DNA, the CDR3 is TGTGCCAGCAGGAGGGGGGGACTATTCTCTGGGGCCAACGTCCTGACTTTC. Translating it yields CASRRGGLFSGANVLTF.

In its sample, this clone was seen once. V is TRBV18 and J is TRBJ2-3; tentative D call: TRBD1 (6 bases). Per germline, CDR1 KGHSH and CDR2 LQKENI. V lost 0 bases and J lost 1, with 8 bases in between. The CDR3 sequence is 15 residues long. CDR3 coding DNA: TGTGCCAGCTCACCACCGGGGGCCCGCACAGATACGCAGTATTTT. Translating gives CASSPPGARTDTQYF.

This clone showed up just a few times. V usage is TRBV2 and J usage is TRBJ2-1; 8 positions match TRBD2. Germline assignment: CDR1 SNHLY and CDR2 FYNNEI. This CDR3 spans 13 amino acids. Losses at the gene ends were 9 bases for V and 5 bases for J; bases not matched to a gene: 6. DNA for the CDR3: TGTGCCAGTAGCGGGACGAGCCACAATGAGCAGTTCTTC. It is translated as CASSGTSHNEQFF.

This clone occurred a few times. The CDR3 DNA is TGTGCCAGCAGGGCCTTTGGGAGACAGGGAATCAATGAGCAGTTCTTC. It codes for CASRAFGRQGINEQFF. The chain uses TRBV2 and TRBJ2-1, with 7 bases aligning to TRBD1. J lost 6 bases, V lost 6 bases, and 14 bases had no gene match. Germline CDR1 is SNHLY and CDR2 is FYNNEI. The CDR3 extends over 16 amino acids. The variable domain in full, completed from reference TRBV2 and TRBJ2-1, reads EPEVTQTPSHQVTQMGQEVILRCVPISNHLYFYWYRQILGQKVEFLVSFYNNEISEKSEIFDDQFSVERPDGSNFTLKIRSTKLEDSAMYFCASRAFGRQGINEQFFGPGTRLTVL.

The J gene is TRBJ2-3, the V gene TRBV9; 7 bases are shared with TRBD2. Germline V gives CDR1 SGDLS, CDR2 YYNGEE. The junction had 6 bases not matched to a gene; V was cut back by 2 bases and J by 3 bases. CDR3 length equals 15 residues. The CDR3 nucleotides read TGTGCCAGCAGCGTTCTATCGCGGGGGACAGATACGCAGTATTTT. Its translation: CASSVLSRGTDTQYF.

CDR3 region: CASSYSDTTDQETQYF. In DNA form, the CDR3 reads TGTGCCAGCAGTTACTCGGATACGACAGATCAAGAGACCCAGTACTTC. The chain is built from TRBV6-5 and TRBJ2-5; the D gene is possibly TRBD1 (5 bases). Trimming shortened V by 0 bases and J by 2 bases, and 13 bases separated the two germline ends. This CDR3 has 16 residues. Germline CDR1 MNHEY, CDR2 SVGAGI.

This clone was recorded only once. This chain links TRBV15 with TRBJ1-3; 7 bases are shared with TRBD1. The CDR3 is made up of 15 amino acids. The J segment lost 2 bases and the V segment lost 5 bases, leaving 6 bases of the junction unmatched. Germline values: CDR1 LNHNV, CDR2 YYDKDF (reference sequence). The CDR3 nucleotides are TGTGCCACCAGCGCTTCACAGGGGACTGGAAACACCATATATTTT. Translating gives CATSASQGTGNTIYF.

This sequence joins TRBV4-2 and TRBJ2-2, with 7 bases lining up with TRBD2. This CDR3 region has 16 residues. V lost 4 bases to trimming and J lost 0 bases; unmatched junction nucleotides: 5. From germline, CDR1 is LGHNA and CDR2 YNFKEQ. The chain's CDR3 is CASSLGLSANTGELFF. CDR3 DNA sequence: TGTGCCAGCAGCCTGGGACTAAGCGCGAACACCGGGGAGCTGTTTTTT.

The chain is built from TRBV6-1 and TRBJ2-3; 8 nucleotides line up with TRBD2. CDR1 is MNHNS, CDR2 SASEGT, per germline. The V and J ends lost 2 bases and 6 bases, in that order; junction bases with no gene match: 7. This CDR3 contains 15 residues. The CDR3 DNA reads TGTGCCAGCAGTGAACAAAGCGGGGGTATGGATACGCAGTATTTT. This gives the protein CASSEQSGGMDTQYF.

The chain has TRBV11-3 and TRBJ1-3; TRBD1 aligns across 7 bases. Germline-derived CDR1 and CDR2 are SGHNT and YENEEA. Germline trimming cut 5 bases from V and 5 bases from J; bases unmatched to any gene: 9. The length of the CDR3 is 15 residues. Here the CDR3 reads CASSTGTDRRNTIYF. In nucleotides, the CDR3 is TGTGCCAGCAGCACCGGGACAGACCGTCGAAACACCATATATTTT. Full variable domain (missing parts from reference TRBV11-3 and TRBJ1-3): EAGVVQSPRYKIIEKKQPVAFWCNPISGHNTLYWYLQNLGQGPELLIRYENEEAVDDSQLPKDRFSAERLKGVDSTLKIQPAELGDSAVYLCASSTGTDRRNTIYFGEGSWLTVV.

The CDR3 spells CASSAPGQGGREQFF. The DNA for the CDR3 is TGTGCCAGCAGCGCACCGGGACAGGGGGGTCGGGAGCAGTTCTTC. The chain employs TRBV7-9 and TRBJ2-1; TRBD1 agrees at 11 bases. Per germline, CDR1 SEHNR and CDR2 FQNEAQ (reference sequence). The CDR3 totals 15 residues. V was pared by 5 bases and J by 10 bases, with 10 bases of the junction left unmatched.

The V and J genes are TRBV30 and TRBJ1-2; 9 nucleotides match TRBD1. This CDR3 is 13 amino acids long. V lost 0 bases and J lost 13; bases outside the gene matches: 9. CDR1 and CDR2 (germline): GTSNPN, SVGIG (reference sequence). CDR3 sequence (DNA): TGTGCCTGGAGTGTCACACCCGGGACAGGGACCACCTTC. This translates into CAWSVTPGTGTTF. Looking up the rest from reference TRBV30 and TRBJ1-2 gives the full variable domain: SQTIHQWPATLVQPVGSPLSLECTVEGTSNPNLYWYRQAAGRGLQLLFYSVGIGQISSEVPQNLSASRPQDRQFILSSKKLLLSDSGFYLCAWSVTPGTGTTFGSGTRLTVV.

The V call is TRBV4-3, the J call TRBJ2-1; possibly TRBD2 for D (5 bases). CDR1 is LGHNA and CDR2 is YSLEER in the germline V gene. CDR3 length: 15 amino acids. The V end was cut by 4 bases, the J end by 9 bases, with 19 bases between. CDR3 region: CASSPSVGLRLEQFF. In DNA, the CDR3 is TGCGCCAGCAGCCCGAGTGTAGGACTCCGGCTTGAGCAGTTCTTC.

The DNA of the CDR3 is TGCGCCAGCAGCTTGGGGAGTAATCAGCCCCAGCATTTT. The encoded protein is CASSLGSNQPQHF. The chain couples TRBV5-1 to TRBJ1-5; D call uncertain. Trimming took 0 bases from V and 4 from J, leaving 5 bases between them. The CDR3 consists of 13 residues. CDR1 is SGHRS, CDR2 YFSETQ, per germline.

On this clone: Other DNA sequences in the sample encode the same CDR3. The chain recombines TRBV19 with TRBJ1-4; D gene uncertain. Germline CDR1 LNHDA, CDR2 SQIVND (reference sequence). V was shortened by 3 bases and J by 7 bases, with 6 bases between the two germline ends. This CDR3 comprises 12 residues. CDR3 loop: CASSIRGEKLFF. Here the CDR3 DNA reads TGTGCCAGTAGTATCCGAGGTGAAAAACTGTTTTTT.

J is TRBJ2-7 and V is TRBV18, with 7 nucleotides matching TRBD1. The ends lost 2 bases at V and 4 bases at J; junction bases unmatched: 2. Per germline, CDR1 KGHSH and CDR2 LQKENI. The CDR3 is 13 amino acids. Here the CDR3 reads CASSPGTDYEQYF. The CDR3 coding sequence is TGTGCCAGCTCACCAGGGACAGATTACGAGCAGTACTTC.